A selection of T cell receptor beta chains follows, all from one sample in a study of vaccination and CD4 T cells after COVID-19. Antigen specificity for these receptors is unknown. TCRdb reprocessed the PCR reads with MiXCR, giving one entry per CDR3 protein. The sample holds approximately 16,000 distinct CDR3 sequences, 45% to 60% seen once. Sequencing used CD4+ T cells from blood, cultured in vitro. Receptor source: a human donor who had recovered from COVID-19. The CDR3 runs from the conserved cysteine through the conserved F or W. The D gene is left open where the match is weak. Clone sizes are given selectively: once, few, many, or a class where the clone is expanded.

d_gene: NA
v_gene: TRBV20-1
j_gene: TRBJ2-7
abundance: NA
CDR3aa: CSASPTNGYEQYF
CDR3nt: TGCAGTGCTAGCCCGACAAATGGCTACGAGCAGTACTTC

d_gene: NA
v_gene: TRBV18
j_gene: TRBJ1-1
abundance: NA
CDR3aa: CASSPPGGRDTEAFF
CDR3nt: TGTGCCAGCTCACCACCGGGAGGTAGGGACACTGAAGCTTTCTTT

d_gene: NA
v_gene: TRBV30
j_gene: TRBJ1-5
abundance: NA
CDR3aa: CAWSKASPSNQPQHF
CDR3nt: TGTGCCTGGAGTAAGGCATCACCAAGCAATCAGCCCCAGCATTTT

d_gene: NA
v_gene: TRBV7-2
j_gene: TRBJ2-5
abundance: NA
CDR3aa: CASSPRLWTTETQYF
CDR3nt: TGTGCCAGCAGCCCCAGGTTGTGGACGACAGAGACCCAGTACTTC

d_gene: TRBD1
v_gene: TRBV30
j_gene: TRBJ2-7
abundance: medium-sized
CDR3aa: CAWSGGDRGGEQYF
CDR3nt: TGTGCCTGGAGTGGGGGCGACAGGGGGGGAGAGCAGTACTTC

d_gene: TRBD1
v_gene: TRBV6-1
j_gene: TRBJ1-2
abundance: NA
CDR3aa: CASSEAGTGGYGYTF
CDR3nt: TGTGCCAGCAGTGAAGCGGGGACAGGAGGCTATGGCTACACCTTC

d_gene: NA
v_gene: TRBV20-1
j_gene: TRBJ1-1
abundance: few
CDR3aa: CSALQTNTEVFF
CDR3nt: TGCAGTGCTCTCCAAACGAACACTGAAGTTTTCTTT

d_gene: TRBD1
v_gene: TRBV20-1
j_gene: TRBJ1-3
abundance: few
CDR3aa: CSAKPGQGAISGNTIYF
CDR3nt: TGCAGTGCTAAGCCGGGACAGGGGGCGATCTCTGGAAACACCATATATTTT

d_gene: NA
v_gene: TRBV7-3
j_gene: TRBJ1-1
abundance: NA
CDR3aa: CASMAGRNTEAFF
CDR3nt: TGTGCCAGCATGGCAGGGAGGAACACTGAAGCTTTCTTT

d_gene: NA
v_gene: TRBV29-1
j_gene: TRBJ1-2
abundance: NA
CDR3aa: CSSSGHPGQPYGYTF
CDR3nt: TGCAGCTCTAGCGGCCACCCGGGACAACCCTATGGCTACACCTTC

d_gene: NA
v_gene: TRBV6-1
j_gene: TRBJ1-2
abundance: NA
CDR3aa: CASSEQDIYGYTF
CDR3nt: TGTGCCAGCAGTGAACAAGACATCTATGGCTACACCTTC

d_gene: NA
v_gene: TRBV24-1
j_gene: TRBJ1-1
abundance: NA
CDR3aa: CTTSARANTEAFF
CDR3nt: TGTACCACCAGTGCAAGGGCGAACACTGAAGCTTTCTTT

d_gene: NA
v_gene: TRBV6-1
j_gene: TRBJ2-7
abundance: NA
CDR3aa: CASSPSRDFPHEQYF
CDR3nt: TGTGCCAGCAGTCCATCCAGGGATTTTCCGCACGAGCAGTACTTC

d_gene: NA
v_gene: TRBV4-3
j_gene: TRBJ2-3
abundance: NA
CDR3aa: CASSQPSGGRITQYF
CDR3nt: TGCGCCAGCAGCCAACCCAGCGGCGGCCGGATCACGCAGTATTTT